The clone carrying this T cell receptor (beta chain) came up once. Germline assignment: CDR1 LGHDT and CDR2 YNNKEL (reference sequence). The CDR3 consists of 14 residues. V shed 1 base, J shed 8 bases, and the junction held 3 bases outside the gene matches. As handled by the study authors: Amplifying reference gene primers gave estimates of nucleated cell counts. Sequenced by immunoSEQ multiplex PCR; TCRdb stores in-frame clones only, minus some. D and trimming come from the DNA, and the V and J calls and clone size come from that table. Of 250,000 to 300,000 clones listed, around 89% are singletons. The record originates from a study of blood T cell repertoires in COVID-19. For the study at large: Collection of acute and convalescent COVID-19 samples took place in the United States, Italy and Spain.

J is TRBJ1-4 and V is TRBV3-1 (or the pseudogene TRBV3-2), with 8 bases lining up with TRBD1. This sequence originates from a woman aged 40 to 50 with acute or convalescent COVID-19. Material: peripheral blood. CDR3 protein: CASSQGTGREKLFF. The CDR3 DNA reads TGTGCCAGCAGCCAAGGGACAGGGAGAGAAAAACTGTTTTTT.